A selection of T cell receptor beta chains follows, all from one sample in a study of blood T cell repertoires in COVID-19. The assay was immunoSEQ multiplex PCR, and TCRdb's table has in-frame clones only and misses some. The sample yields approximately 230,000 clones, about nine tenths seen once. Sequenced input: peripheral blood. The origin of the receptors is a woman aged 30 to 39 with COVID-19, enrolled during active disease. CDR3s include the opening cysteine and the closing phenylalanine or tryptophan. A D gene is named only where the DNA matches it firmly. Clone size is not always given. Where it is, it says once, few, many or a class for expanded clones.

D gene: TRBD1
J gene: TRBJ2-7
V gene: TRBV28
CDR3 length: 13
clone size: -
CDR3 DNA: TGTGCCAGCAGGGGGACAGGGATAAGCGAGCAGTACTTC
CDR3 protein: CASRGTGISEQYF

D gene: TRBD1
J gene: TRBJ2-7
V gene: TRBV19
CDR3 length: 14
clone size: -
CDR3 DNA: TGTGCCAGTAGTGGTGGGACAGGGAGGCACGAGCAGTACTTC
CDR3 protein: CASSGGTGRHEQYF

D gene: -
J gene: TRBJ2-3
V gene: TRBV7-2
CDR3 length: 16
clone size: -
CDR3 DNA: TGTGCCAGCAGCCCCACGGGGGGCGGGGACACAGATACGCAGTATTTT
CDR3 protein: CASSPTGGGDTDTQYF

D gene: TRBD1
J gene: TRBJ2-7
V gene: TRBV29-1
CDR3 length: 14
clone size: -
CDR3 DNA: TGCAGCGTTGAAGATACGGGACAGGGCTACGAGCAGTACTTC
CDR3 protein: CSVEDTGQGYEQYF

D gene: TRBD2
J gene: TRBJ2-5
V gene: TRBV3-1/TRBV3-2
CDR3 length: 14
clone size: -
CDR3 DNA: TGTGCCAGCAGCCAAGGGGGAGGGAAAGAGACCCAGTACTTC
CDR3 protein: CASSQGGGKETQYF

D gene: -
J gene: TRBJ2-1
V gene: TRBV5-1
CDR3 length: 15
clone size: -
CDR3 DNA: TGCGCCAGCAGCTTTGACGGAGTATCCTACAATGAGCAGTTCTTC
CDR3 protein: CASSFDGVSYNEQFF

D gene: -
J gene: TRBJ2-7
V gene: TRBV4-1
CDR3 length: 15
clone size: -
CDR3 DNA: TGCGCCAGCAGCCAAGTCGTGGGGGGAGTCAACGAGCAGTACTTC
CDR3 protein: CASSQVVGGVNEQYF

D gene: -
J gene: TRBJ2-1
V gene: TRBV25-1
CDR3 length: 16
clone size: -
CDR3 DNA: TGTGCCAGCAGTTTGGACAGTAAGTTCTCCTACAATGAGCAGTTCTTC
CDR3 protein: CASSLDSKFSYNEQFF

D gene: TRBD1
J gene: TRBJ2-7
V gene: TRBV6-5
CDR3 length: 15
clone size: -
CDR3 DNA: TGTGCCAGCAGTTTCCCCGGGACAGGGGGGTCTGAGCAGTACTTC
CDR3 protein: CASSFPGTGGSEQYF

D gene: TRBD1
J gene: TRBJ1-5
V gene: TRBV27
CDR3 length: 13
clone size: few
CDR3 DNA: TGTGCCAGCAGTCGACAGGGCGGCCAGCCCCAGCATTTT
CDR3 protein: CASSRQGGQPQHF

D gene: -
J gene: TRBJ2-1
V gene: TRBV3-1/TRBV3-2
CDR3 length: 16
clone size: -
CDR3 DNA: TGTGCCAGCAGCGCTTCGGGACTCAGAAACGACAATGAGCAGTTCTTC
CDR3 protein: CASSASGLRNDNEQFF

D gene: -
J gene: TRBJ1-2
V gene: TRBV6-2/TRBV6-3
CDR3 length: 13
clone size: -
CDR3 DNA: TGTGCCAGCAGTTACGAAGGGAGGGCTGGCTACACCTTC
CDR3 protein: CASSYEGRAGYTF

D gene: -
J gene: TRBJ2-6
V gene: TRBV12-3/TRBV12-4
CDR3 length: 13
clone size: -
CDR3 DNA: TGTGCCAGCAGTTTTACTGGGGCCAACGTCCTGACTTTC
CDR3 protein: CASSFTGANVLTF

D gene: -
J gene: TRBJ1-1
V gene: TRBV11-1
CDR3 length: 16
clone size: -
CDR3 DNA: TGTGCCAGCAGCTCCAGGGTATCCCGACTCCTTGAAGCAGCTTTCTTT
CDR3 protein: CASSSRVSRLLEAAFF

D gene: TRBD2
J gene: TRBJ2-2
V gene: TRBV6-4
CDR3 length: 16
clone size: once
CDR3 DNA: TGTGCCAGCAGTGAAGGGACTAGCGGTAACACCGGGGAGCTGTTTTTT
CDR3 protein: CASSEGTSGNTGELFF

D gene: TRBD1
J gene: TRBJ2-7
V gene: TRBV7-2
CDR3 length: 18
clone size: -
CDR3 DNA: TGTGCCAGCAGTCAGCCGCCCGGGACAGGGATTCTCCCCTACGAGCAGTACTTC
CDR3 protein: CASSQPPGTGILPYEQYF

D gene: -
J gene: TRBJ1-2
V gene: TRBV10-3
CDR3 length: 13
clone size: few
CDR3 DNA: TGTGCCATCAGCGATGACAGAAACTATGGCTACACCTTC
CDR3 protein: CAISDDRNYGYTF

D gene: -
J gene: TRBJ2-5
V gene: TRBV11-3
CDR3 length: 15
clone size: -
CDR3 DNA: TGTGCCAGCAGCTTAATCTCAGGGCTCCAAGAGACCCAGTACTTC
CDR3 protein: CASSLISGLQETQYF

D gene: -
J gene: TRBJ1-1
V gene: TRBV30
CDR3 length: 19
clone size: -
CDR3 DNA: TGTGCCTGGAGAAAAGGGGCAGGGGAACTCGGGAGGAAGTATACTGAAGCTTTCTTT
CDR3 protein: CAWRKGAGELGRKYTEAFF

D gene: -
J gene: TRBJ2-5
V gene: TRBV12-5
CDR3 length: 13
clone size: -
CDR3 DNA: TGTGCTAGTGGTTTGGGCGGGGAGGAGACCCAGTACTTC
CDR3 protein: CASGLGGEETQYF

D gene: -
J gene: TRBJ2-2
V gene: TRBV10-2
CDR3 length: 11
clone size: -
CDR3 DNA: TGCGCCAGCACCCATACCGGGGAGCTGTTTTTT
CDR3 protein: CASTHTGELFF

D gene: -
J gene: TRBJ2-2
V gene: TRBV24-1
CDR3 length: 18
clone size: -
CDR3 DNA: TGTGCCACCAGTGCCTCACCGGAGGGGTGGGACTACACCGGGGAGCTGTTTTTT
CDR3 protein: CATSASPEGWDYTGELFF

D gene: TRBD1
J gene: TRBJ1-4
V gene: TRBV3-1/TRBV3-2
CDR3 length: 15
clone size: -
CDR3 DNA: TGTGCCAGCAGCTCACAGGGGAAAGCTAATGAAAAACTGTTTTTT
CDR3 protein: CASSSQGKANEKLFF

D gene: -
J gene: TRBJ2-1
V gene: TRBV12-3/TRBV12-4
CDR3 length: 13
clone size: -
CDR3 DNA: TGTGCCAGCAGCCAGGACAGTTACAATGAGCAGTTCTTC
CDR3 protein: CASSQDSYNEQFF

D gene: -
J gene: TRBJ1-1
V gene: TRBV18
CDR3 length: 12
clone size: -
CDR3 DNA: TGTGCCAGCTCAGCACCCGACAGAGGAGCTTTCTTT
CDR3 protein: CASSAPDRGAFF

D gene: TRBD1
J gene: TRBJ1-6
V gene: TRBV7-9
CDR3 length: 14
clone size: -
CDR3 DNA: TGTGCCAGCAGGCCCCGACAGGGTGACTCACCCCTCCACTTT
CDR3 protein: CASRPRQGDSPLHF

D gene: -
J gene: TRBJ2-7
V gene: TRBV6-5
CDR3 length: 14
clone size: -
CDR3 DNA: TGTGCCAGCAATAGCGCCAGGCGTTCCTACGAGCAGTACTTC
CDR3 protein: CASNSARRSYEQYF

D gene: TRBD1
J gene: TRBJ1-2
V gene: TRBV11-2
CDR3 length: 13
clone size: few
CDR3 DNA: TGTGCCAGCAGCTTCGGGACAGGGCAAGGCTACACCTTC
CDR3 protein: CASSFGTGQGYTF

D gene: -
J gene: TRBJ2-1
V gene: TRBV24-1
CDR3 length: 13
clone size: -
CDR3 DNA: TGTGCCACCAGTGACCCCGCGGGCAATGAGCAGTTCTTC
CDR3 protein: CATSDPAGNEQFF

D gene: TRBD1
J gene: TRBJ2-7
V gene: TRBV6-2/TRBV6-3
CDR3 length: 17
clone size: few
CDR3 DNA: TGTGCCAGCAGTTATTCAGTTTTCTCGGACAGGGGTTACGAGCAGTACTTC
CDR3 protein: CASSYSVFSDRGYEQYF

D gene: -
J gene: TRBJ2-2
V gene: TRBV6-5
CDR3 length: 14
clone size: -
CDR3 DNA: TGTGCCAGCAGAACCGGGGTTAACACCGGGGAGCTGTTTTTT
CDR3 protein: CASRTGVNTGELFF

D gene: TRBD1
J gene: TRBJ1-5
V gene: TRBV30
CDR3 length: 13
clone size: -
CDR3 DNA: TGTGCCTGGGCAGGGGGGAGCAATCAGCCCCAGCATTTT
CDR3 protein: CAWAGGSNQPQHF

D gene: TRBD2
J gene: TRBJ2-5
V gene: TRBV6-2/TRBV6-3
CDR3 length: 18
clone size: -
CDR3 DNA: TGTGCCAGCAGCCGTCCCGGGACTAGCGGGGGGGCCGGAGAGACCCAGTACTTC
CDR3 protein: CASSRPGTSGGAGETQYF

D gene: -
J gene: TRBJ2-1
V gene: TRBV5-1
CDR3 length: 16
clone size: -
CDR3 DNA: TGCGCCAGCAGCCGCGGTGGAGGGGGGGCCTCCAATGAGCAGTTCTTC
CDR3 protein: CASSRGGGGASNEQFF

D gene: TRBD1
J gene: TRBJ1-2
V gene: TRBV6-5
CDR3 length: 15
clone size: once
CDR3 DNA: TGTGCCAGCAGTTACGTCCAGGGGGCCATCTATGGCTACACCTTC
CDR3 protein: CASSYVQGAIYGYTF

D gene: -
J gene: TRBJ2-2
V gene: TRBV6-5
CDR3 length: 13
clone size: -
CDR3 DNA: TGTGCCAGCAGTTACCGGACAGACGGGGAGCTGTTTTTT
CDR3 protein: CASSYRTDGELFF

D gene: TRBD2
J gene: TRBJ2-7
V gene: TRBV4-3
CDR3 length: 14
clone size: -
CDR3 DNA: TGCGCCAGCAGCCAAGAACTAGCGGGGGAGTATGAGTACTTC
CDR3 protein: CASSQELAGEYEYF

D gene: TRBD1
J gene: TRBJ2-5
V gene: TRBV29-1
CDR3 length: 14
clone size: once
CDR3 DNA: TGCAGCGTTGAAGTTATGGGACAGTGGGAGACCCAGTACTTC
CDR3 protein: CSVEVMGQWETQYF

D gene: -
J gene: TRBJ2-7
V gene: TRBV6-1
CDR3 length: 15
clone size: -
CDR3 DNA: TGTGCCAGCAGTGAAATGGGGGGGCCGTATGGCGAGCAGTACTTC
CDR3 protein: CASSEMGGPYGEQYF

D gene: -
J gene: TRBJ1-3
V gene: TRBV7-9
CDR3 length: 15
clone size: few
CDR3 DNA: TGTGCCAGCAGGCTGGACAGAACCTCTGGAAACACCATATATTTT
CDR3 protein: CASRLDRTSGNTIYF

D gene: TRBD2
J gene: TRBJ2-3
V gene: TRBV5-1
CDR3 length: 16
clone size: -
CDR3 DNA: TGCGCCAGCAGACGCGGAGCTAGCGGGGATCAAGATACGCAGTATTTT
CDR3 protein: CASRRGASGDQDTQYF

D gene: TRBD2
J gene: TRBJ2-5
V gene: TRBV18
CDR3 length: 18
clone size: -
CDR3 DNA: TGTGCCAGCTCCAAAGGACTAGCGGGGGCCCAGGGGGAAGAGACCCAGTACTTC
CDR3 protein: CASSKGLAGAQGEETQYF

D gene: TRBD1
J gene: TRBJ1-2
V gene: TRBV28
CDR3 length: 14
clone size: few
CDR3 DNA: TGTGCCAGCAGTGTACTGAGACAGGGGGCAGGCTACACCTTC
CDR3 protein: CASSVLRQGAGYTF

D gene: -
J gene: TRBJ2-5
V gene: TRBV6-2/TRBV6-3
CDR3 length: 14
clone size: -
CDR3 DNA: TGTGCCAGCAGTACCAGGACTTCCCAAGAGACCCAGTACTTC
CDR3 protein: CASSTRTSQETQYF

D gene: -
J gene: TRBJ2-3
V gene: TRBV2
CDR3 length: 15
clone size: -
CDR3 DNA: TGTGCCAGCAGTGTGGTTAGCCTTAGCACAGATACGCAGTATTTT
CDR3 protein: CASSVVSLSTDTQYF

D gene: -
J gene: TRBJ1-2
V gene: TRBV6-4
CDR3 length: 14
clone size: -
CDR3 DNA: TGTGCCAGCAGTGACTCACAGGGTGGACATGGCTACACCTTC
CDR3 protein: CASSDSQGGHGYTF

D gene: -
J gene: TRBJ2-3
V gene: TRBV7-8
CDR3 length: 15
clone size: -
CDR3 DNA: TGTGCAAGTAAAAGGGGGGGCCTTGAGGCGGATACGCAGTATTTT
CDR3 protein: CASKRGGLEADTQYF

D gene: TRBD1
J gene: TRBJ1-4
V gene: TRBV6-6
CDR3 length: 15
clone size: -
CDR3 DNA: TGTGCCAGCAGTCGTGACGGGACAGGGGGAGAAAAACTGTTTTTT
CDR3 protein: CASSRDGTGGEKLFF

D gene: -
J gene: TRBJ1-1
V gene: TRBV19
CDR3 length: 13
clone size: -
CDR3 DNA: TGTGCCAGTAGCGGGACAATGAACACTGAAGCTTTCTTT
CDR3 protein: CASSGTMNTEAFF

D gene: TRBD2
J gene: TRBJ2-1
V gene: TRBV3-1/TRBV3-2
CDR3 length: 17
clone size: -
CDR3 DNA: TGTGCCAGCAGCCAAGGGTTAGGGAGCGGGGTTTACAATGAGCAGTTCTTC
CDR3 protein: CASSQGLGSGVYNEQFF

D gene: TRBD2
J gene: TRBJ2-1
V gene: TRBV4-3
CDR3 length: 17
clone size: -
CDR3 DNA: TGCGCCAGCAGCCAAGATAGGCTAGCGGGGGGGCCGAATGAGCAGTTCTTC
CDR3 protein: CASSQDRLAGGPNEQFF

D gene: -
J gene: TRBJ2-1
V gene: TRBV7-7
CDR3 length: 20
clone size: -
CDR3 DNA: TGTGCTAGCAGCAAGAGGCTAAGTGGCGGGGCCCCTCTGGCCTACAATGAGCAGTTCTTC
CDR3 protein: CASSKRLSGGAPLAYNEQFF

D gene: TRBD1
J gene: TRBJ2-5
V gene: TRBV2
CDR3 length: 15
clone size: -
CDR3 DNA: TGTGCCAGCAGTGGCTGGGACAGGGGGCGGGAGACCCAGTACTTC
CDR3 protein: CASSGWDRGRETQYF

D gene: -
J gene: TRBJ1-2
V gene: TRBV2
CDR3 length: 14
clone size: -
CDR3 DNA: TGTGCCAGCAGTGAAGCGGTTGATAGGGGAGGCTACACCTTC
CDR3 protein: CASSEAVDRGGYTF

D gene: TRBD2
J gene: TRBJ2-3
V gene: TRBV29-1
CDR3 length: 16
clone size: -
CDR3 DNA: TGCAGCGTCGCCGGGACTAGAGGGGCTGGCACAGATACGCAGTATTTT
CDR3 protein: CSVAGTRGAGTDTQYF